This T cell receptor (beta chain) appears in the sequencing data of a study of cytomegalovirus exposure and HLA in healthy donors. The PCR made use of 60 Vbeta and 13 Jbeta primers. Under the authors' procedure: In a later analysis, roughly 86 million unique TCR beta chains included roughly 11 million shared by two or more donors. Repertoires were generated with immunoSEQ multiplex PCR, while TCRdb's copy carries only in-frame clones and drops some. That table furnishes V, J and clone size, whereas the DNA furnished D and trimming. In the table there are around 88,000 clones, around four fifths of which are singletons. This clone showed up just once. Antigen: not known. Overall study results and limits: Relative to equally common others, HLA-associated TCR beta chains showed greater clonal expansion in a later analysis.

The CDR3 length is 17 residues. Germline V gene lookup returns CDR1 SNHLY and CDR2 FYNNEI. J was trimmed by 1 base and V by 7 bases; bases with no gene match: 12. The chain couples TRBV2 to TRBJ2-2, with TRBD2 matching 7 bases. The material sequenced was PBMCs. The sequence was obtained from a man aged 45-65 years in good health and CMV-seropositive. The CDR3 is CASNFLGLAVNTGELFF. The CDR3 DNA reads as TGTGCCAGCAATTTTCTCGGGCTAGCGGTGAACACCGGGGAGCTGTTTTTT. Full variable domain (outside the CDR3, taken from reference TRBV2 and TRBJ2-2): EPEVTQTPSHQVTQMGQEVILRCVPISNHLYFYWYRQILGQKVEFLVSFYNNEISEKSEIFDDQFSVERPDGSNFTLKIRSTKLEDSAMYFCASNFLGLAVNTGELFFGEGSRLTVL.